A single sample is the source of the 4 T cell receptor beta chains below, sequenced in a study of PD-L1 blockade in urothelial cancer. The protocol was immunoSEQ multiplex PCR, while the TCRdb copy is restricted to in-frame clones and leaves out a portion. This sample has about 80,000 clones; around 87% occur once, and the top ten carry roughly 5.2%. The sample in question was PBMCs, obtained around atezolizumab (anti-PD-L1) treatment. The source is a woman in her 70s with urothelial cancer.

The rearrangement links TRBV5-4 to TRBJ2-5, with 10 positions matching TRBD1. This CDR3 spans 15 amino acids. With V trimmed by 4 bases and J by 5 bases, 8 bases remained unmatched. Looked up from germline, CDR1 is SGHNT and CDR2 is YYREEE (reference sequence). Here the CDR3 DNA reads TGTGCCAGCAGCCCGGGACAGGGGTTTGGGGAGACCCAGTACTTC. Encoded protein: CASSPGQGFGETQYF.

The CDR3 here is CASSPPRGGLAGVYNEQFF. Written as DNA, the CDR3 is TGTGCCAGCAGTCCCCCTAGGGGAGGACTAGCGGGAGTCTACAATGAGCAGTTCTTC. The V gene is TRBV28, the J gene TRBJ2-1, with 13 bases matching TRBD2. This CDR3 region has 19 residues. Per the germline V gene, CDR1 is MDHEN and CDR2 is SYDVKM. Trimming at V came to 5 bases and at J to 3 bases, leaving 13 bases not matched to a gene.

Only one count was recorded for this clone. The rearrangement uses TRBV18 and TRBJ1-5, with TRBD1 as a possible D gene (5 bases). Trimming shortened V by 4 bases and J by 1 base, and 11 bases separated the two germline ends. CDR1 is KGHSH, CDR2 LQKENI, per germline. The CDR3 extends over 15 amino acids. CDR3 in amino acids: CASSQIGGSNQPQHF. The CDR3 nucleotides are TGTGCCAGCTCACAGATCGGGGGGAGCAATCAGCCCCAGCATTTT.

The chain recombines TRBV18 with TRBJ1-5; TRBD1 might be the D (5 bases). The CDR3 totals 15 residues. The ends were cut back, 3 bases at V and 0 bases at J, with 9 bases in the middle. Germline V gene data show CDR1 as KGHSH and CDR2 as LQKENI. The CDR3 coding sequence is TGTGCCAGCTCACCGGGACTTAATAGCAATCAGCCCCAGCATTTT. It yields the protein CASSPGLNSNQPQHF.